This T cell receptor (beta chain) was captured by sequencing in a study of blood T cell repertoires in COVID-19. Study in general: There were acute and convalescent COVID-19 samples, and they came from the United States, Italy and Spain. T cells, B-cell-depleted T cells, or PBMCs provided the cDNA or gDNA that served as material.

In its sample, this clone was seen a few times. Authors' data handling: For nucleated cells, counts were estimated from reference gene primer amplification. Clones were sequenced by immunoSEQ multiplex PCR, and TCRdb holds only the in-frame ones, with some missing. V and J calls and clone size are those listed in that table; D and trimming were worked out from the DNA. The sample yields roughly 230,000 clones, roughly four fifths seen once. CDR1 and CDR2 (germline): MNHEY, SMNVEV (reference sequence). The CDR3 spans 13 residues. V was clipped by 11 bases and J by 0 bases; unmatched bases: 3. The sequence came from a man aged 45-60 years with acute or convalescent COVID-19. J is TRBJ2-2 and V is TRBV27; 7 bases agree with TRBD2. The source material was peripheral blood. The CDR3 loop reads CAVGGANTGELFF. In nucleotides, the CDR3 is TGTGCCGTGGGGGGGGCGAACACCGGGGAGCTGTTTTTT.